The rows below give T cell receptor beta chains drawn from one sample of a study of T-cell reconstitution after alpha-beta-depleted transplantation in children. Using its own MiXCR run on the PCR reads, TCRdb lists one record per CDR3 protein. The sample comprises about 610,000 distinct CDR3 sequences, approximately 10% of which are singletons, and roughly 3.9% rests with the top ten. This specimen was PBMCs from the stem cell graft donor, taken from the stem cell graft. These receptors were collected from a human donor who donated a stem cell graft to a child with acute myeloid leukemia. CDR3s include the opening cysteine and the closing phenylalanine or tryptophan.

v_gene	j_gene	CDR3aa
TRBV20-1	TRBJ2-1	CSALRLAGGSSYNEQFF
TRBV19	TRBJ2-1	CASSILQGNEQFF
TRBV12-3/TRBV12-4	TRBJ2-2	CASSHRQGWRAGELFF
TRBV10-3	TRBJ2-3	CAISDSFTDTQYF
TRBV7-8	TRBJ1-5	CASSSRDNILVGNQPQHF
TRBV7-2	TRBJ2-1	CASSPRLHSYNEQFF
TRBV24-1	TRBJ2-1	CATSDPTGTGLNNEQFF
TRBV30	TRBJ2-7	CAWRDSNPYEQYF
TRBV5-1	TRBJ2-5	CASSSGGGETQYF
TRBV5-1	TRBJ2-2	CASSLAGHTGELFF
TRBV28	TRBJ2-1	CASSFAELIYNEQFF
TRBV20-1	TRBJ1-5	CSAGKDRGGQPQHF
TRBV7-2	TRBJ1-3	CASSPRANTIYF
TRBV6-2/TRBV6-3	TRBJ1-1	CASSYGGRGNTEAFF
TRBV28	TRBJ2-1	CASSLEGQPYNEQFF
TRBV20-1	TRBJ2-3	CSARDAAGVDTQYF
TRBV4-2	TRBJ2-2	CATNSGTNTGELFF
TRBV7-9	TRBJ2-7	CASGTSGTPYEQYF
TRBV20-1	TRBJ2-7	CSVGWGLAAAYEQYF
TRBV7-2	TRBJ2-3	CASSFPSTQEYF
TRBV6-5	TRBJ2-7	CASSYSSSRTYEQYF
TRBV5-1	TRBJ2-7	CASSSLRQGAITYEQYF
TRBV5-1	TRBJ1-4	CASNRGTNEKLFF
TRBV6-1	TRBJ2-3	CASSDRLLRTSGDTDTQYF
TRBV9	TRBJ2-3	CASSATGQQGTDTQYF
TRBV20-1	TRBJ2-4	CSARDGLAGGPTEYF
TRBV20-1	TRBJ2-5	CSAGTPETQYF
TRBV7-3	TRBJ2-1	CASSPGPGYSAHEQFF
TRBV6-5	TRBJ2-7	CASSYSEYVWEQYF